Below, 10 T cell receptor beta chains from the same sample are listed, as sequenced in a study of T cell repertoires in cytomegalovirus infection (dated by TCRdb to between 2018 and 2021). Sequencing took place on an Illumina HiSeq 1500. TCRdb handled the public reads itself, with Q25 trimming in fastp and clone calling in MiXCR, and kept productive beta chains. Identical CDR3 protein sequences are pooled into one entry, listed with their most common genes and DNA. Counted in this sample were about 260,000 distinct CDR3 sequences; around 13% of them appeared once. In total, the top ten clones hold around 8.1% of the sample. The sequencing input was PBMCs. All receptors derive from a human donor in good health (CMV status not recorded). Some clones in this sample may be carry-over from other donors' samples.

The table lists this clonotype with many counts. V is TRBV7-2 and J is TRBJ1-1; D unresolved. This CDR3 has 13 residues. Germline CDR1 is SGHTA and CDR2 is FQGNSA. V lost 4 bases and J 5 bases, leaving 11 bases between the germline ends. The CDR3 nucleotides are TGTGCCAGCAGCTCTAGACGTGGGACTGAAGCTTTCTTT. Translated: CASSSRRGTEAFF.

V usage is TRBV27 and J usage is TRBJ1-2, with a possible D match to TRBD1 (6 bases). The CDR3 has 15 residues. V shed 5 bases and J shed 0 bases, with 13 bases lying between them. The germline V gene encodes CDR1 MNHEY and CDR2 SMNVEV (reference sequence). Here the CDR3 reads CASSHRGGPNYGYTF. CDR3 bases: TGTGCCAGCAGTCACCGAGGGGGACCTAACTATGGCTACACCTTC.

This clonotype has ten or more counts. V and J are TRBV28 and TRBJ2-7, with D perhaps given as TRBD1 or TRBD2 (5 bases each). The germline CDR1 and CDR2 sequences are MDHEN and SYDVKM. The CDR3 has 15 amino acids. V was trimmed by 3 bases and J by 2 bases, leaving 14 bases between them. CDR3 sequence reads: CASSFAGSTPYEQYF. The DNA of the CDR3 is TGTGCCAGCAGTTTTGCAGGGAGCACCCCCTACGAGCAGTACTTC.

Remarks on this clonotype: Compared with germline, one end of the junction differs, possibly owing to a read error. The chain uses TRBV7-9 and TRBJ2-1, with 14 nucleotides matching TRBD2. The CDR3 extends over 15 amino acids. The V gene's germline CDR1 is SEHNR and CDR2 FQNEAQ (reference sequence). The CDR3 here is CASSPGLAGAREQFF. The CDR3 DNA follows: TGTGCTAGCAGCCCGGGACTAGCGGGAGCGCGGGAGCAGTTCTTC.

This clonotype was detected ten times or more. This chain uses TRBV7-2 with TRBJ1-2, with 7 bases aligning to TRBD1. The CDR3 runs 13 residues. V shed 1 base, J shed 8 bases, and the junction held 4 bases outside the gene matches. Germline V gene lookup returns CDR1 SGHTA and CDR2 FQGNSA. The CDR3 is CASSLVQGVGYTF. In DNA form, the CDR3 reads TGTGCCAGCAGCTTAGTCCAGGGGGTGGGCTACACCTTC.

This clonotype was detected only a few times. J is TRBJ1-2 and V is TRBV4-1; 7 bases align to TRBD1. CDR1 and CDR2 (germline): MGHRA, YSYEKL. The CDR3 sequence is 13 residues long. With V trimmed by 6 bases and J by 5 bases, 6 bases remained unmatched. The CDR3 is CASRRTGDYGYTF. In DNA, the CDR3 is TGCGCCAGCAGGCGGACAGGAGATTATGGCTACACCTTC.

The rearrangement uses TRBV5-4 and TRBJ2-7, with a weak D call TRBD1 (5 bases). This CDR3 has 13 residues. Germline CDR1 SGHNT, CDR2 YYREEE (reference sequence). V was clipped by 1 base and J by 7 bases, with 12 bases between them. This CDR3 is CASSLRGGTEQYF. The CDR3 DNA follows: TGTGCCAGCAGCTTGAGGGGTGGCACAGAGCAGTACTTC. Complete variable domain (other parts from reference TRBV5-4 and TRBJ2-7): ETGVTQSPTHLIKTRGQQVTLRCSSQSGHNTVSWYQQALGQGPQFIFQYYREEENGRGNFPPRFSGLQFPNYSSELNVNALELDDSALYLCASSLRGGTEQYFGPGTRLTVT.

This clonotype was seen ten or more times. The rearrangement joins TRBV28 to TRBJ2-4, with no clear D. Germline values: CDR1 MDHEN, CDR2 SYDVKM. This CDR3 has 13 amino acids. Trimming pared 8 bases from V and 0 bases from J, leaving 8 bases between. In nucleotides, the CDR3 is TGTGCCAGCGCGGAGATAGCCAAAAACATTCAGTACTTC. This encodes CASAEIAKNIQYF.

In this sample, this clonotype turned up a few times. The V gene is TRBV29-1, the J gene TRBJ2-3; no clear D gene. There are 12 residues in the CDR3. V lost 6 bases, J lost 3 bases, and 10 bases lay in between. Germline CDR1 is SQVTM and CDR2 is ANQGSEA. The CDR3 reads CSVEFLTDTQYF. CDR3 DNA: TGCAGCGTCGAGTTTTTAACAGATACGCAGTATTTT.

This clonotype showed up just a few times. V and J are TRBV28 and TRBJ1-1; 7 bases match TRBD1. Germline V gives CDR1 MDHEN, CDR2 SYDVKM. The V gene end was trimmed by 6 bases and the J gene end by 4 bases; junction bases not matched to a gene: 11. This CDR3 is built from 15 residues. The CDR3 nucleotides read TGTGCCAGCAGCCTTATCCAGGGGGGGACCACTGAAGCTTTCTTT. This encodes CASSLIQGGTTEAFF.